This passage covers 30 T cell receptor beta chains from one sample sequenced in a study of blood T cell repertoires in COVID-19. Produced via immunoSEQ multiplex PCR; TCRdb's table is partial and in-frame only. The data contain about 250,000 clones, around 85% of them seen just once; the ten biggest clones take up approximately 9.6%. Source material: PBMCs or T cells enriched from blood (not recorded which). These receptor sequences come from a woman aged 45-60 years with acute COVID-19.

This clone was picked up one time. V gene TRBV9 combines with J gene TRBJ1-2, with 7 bases aligning to TRBD1. The CDR3 consists of 15 residues. CDR1 and CDR2 (germline): SGDLS, YYNGEE. Losses at the gene ends were 4 bases for V and 3 bases for J; bases not matched to a gene: 9. In nucleotides, the CDR3 is TGTGCCAGCAGCTCAAGACAGGGAGGTGACTATGGCTACACCTTC. It specifies CASSSRQGGDYGYTF.

The rearrangement joins TRBV7-2 to TRBJ1-5, with D uncertain. The CDR3 consists of 16 residues. Per the germline V gene, CDR1 is SGHTA and CDR2 is FQGNSA. V was pared by 5 bases and J by 2 bases, with 16 bases between. For the CDR3, the DNA is TGTGCCAGCAGCGTCGATTGGAGGGCTGGCAATCAGCCCCAGCATTTT. Translated: CASSVDWRAGNQPQHF.

The chain couples TRBV5-1 to TRBJ2-1; possible D gene TRBD2, 5 bases. With 7 bases removed from V and 1 base from J, the gap between germline ends came to 18 bases. Germline loops: CDR1 SGHRS, CDR2 YFSETQ. CDR3 size: 16 residues. CDR3 coding DNA: TGCGCCAGCTCCCTCCTGAGCGGTTCGTCCTACAATGAGCAGTTCTTC. Its protein product is CASSLLSGSSYNEQFF. The whole variable domain, remainder taken from reference TRBV5-1 and TRBJ2-1, is KAGVTQTPRYLIKTRGQQVTLSCSPISGHRSVSWYQQTPGQGLQFLFEYFSETQRNKGNFPGRFSGRQFSNSRSEMNVSTLELGDSALYLCASSLLSGSSYNEQFFGPGTRLTVL.

The V gene is TRBV7-2, the J gene TRBJ1-2; D might be TRBD1 (6 bases). This CDR3 region has 15 residues. V lost 0 bases and J lost 6, with 14 bases in between. In germline, CDR1 is SGHTA, CDR2 FQGNSA. The CDR3 DNA sequence: TGTGCCAGCAGCTTAGCGATTGGGGGGGCAAATGGCTACACCTTC. This translates into CASSLAIGGANGYTF. Filled out from reference TRBV7-2 and TRBJ1-2, the complete variable domain reads GAGVSQSPSNKVTEKGKDVELRCDPISGHTALYWYRQSLGQGLEFLIYFQGNSAPDKSGLPSDRFSAERTGGSVSTLTIQRTQQEDSAVYLCASSLAIGGANGYTFGSGTRLTVV.

The chain links TRBV9 to TRBJ2-6; D is ambiguous. Trimming took off 2 bases at V and 0 bases at J, with 12 bases between the two ends. This CDR3 comprises 17 residues. Looked up from germline, CDR1 is SGDLS and CDR2 is YYNGEE. The CDR3 is CASSVSVLRSGANVLTF. CDR3 nucleotide sequence: TGTGCCAGCAGCGTCTCTGTACTTCGCTCTGGGGCCAACGTCCTGACTTTC.

This sequence joins TRBV30 and TRBJ1-1; D is unresolved. V was shortened by 3 bases and J by 2 bases, with 19 bases between the two germline ends. The germline V gene encodes CDR1 GTSNPN and CDR2 SVGIG (reference sequence). The CDR3 has 16 amino acids. CDR3 sequence: CAWRSRGGLINTEAFF. For the CDR3, the DNA is TGTGCCTGGAGATCACGAGGAGGGCTAATTAACACTGAAGCTTTCTTT.

J is TRBJ2-1 and V is TRBV9; 14 nucleotides align to TRBD2. The CDR3 length is 20 residues. CDR1 is SGDLS, CDR2 YYNGEE, per germline. J lost 0 bases, V lost 4 bases, and 12 bases had no gene match. The CDR3 loop reads CASSPLPGLAGESSYNEQFF. CDR3 DNA: TGTGCCAGCAGCCCTTTACCGGGACTAGCGGGGGAGAGCTCCTACAATGAGCAGTTCTTC.

This clone showed up just once. Written as DNA, the CDR3 is TGTGCCAGCAGCAAAACAGGGGTAGAGAATCAGCCCCAGCATTTT. Its translation: CASSKTGVENQPQHF. The rearrangement uses TRBV7-2 and TRBJ1-5, with 7 bases identical to TRBD1. This CDR3 comprises 15 residues. V shed 5 bases, J shed 4 bases, and the junction held 8 bases outside the gene matches. Germline assignment: CDR1 SGHTA and CDR2 FQGNSA.

The chain links TRBV25-1 to TRBJ2-7, with TRBD1 matching 7 bases. After removal of 5 bases from V and 3 bases from J, the junction contained 4 bases not matched to a gene. Germline-derived CDR1 and CDR2 are MGHDK and SYGVNS. The CDR3 runs 13 residues. CDR3 in DNA: TGTGCCAGCAGTAGAGGGGACAGCTACGAGCAGTACTTC. Translation: CASSRGDSYEQYF.

J is TRBJ1-6 and V is TRBV2; D is possibly TRBD1 (5 bases). From germline, CDR1 is SNHLY and CDR2 FYNNEI. The CDR3 runs to 16 residues. Deletions cut 3 bases from V and 6 bases from J, with 15 bases between. The CDR3 coding sequence is TGTGCCAGCAGTGAGGATATCCCGGGACTTAATTCACCCCTCCACTTT. The encoded protein is CASSEDIPGLNSPLHF.

The chain joins TRBV2 to TRBJ2-1, with 9 positions matching TRBD2. The length of the CDR3 is 14 residues. The germline gives CDR1 SNHLY, CDR2 FYNNEI. Germline trimming cut 11 bases from V and 8 bases from J; bases unmatched to any gene: 13. The CDR3 here is CARRKGLAEDEQFF. The DNA for the CDR3 is TGTGCCCGCCGGAAGGGACTAGCCGAGGATGAGCAGTTCTTC.

This clone has only a few counts. The chain has TRBV7-3 and TRBJ2-2; D might be TRBD2 (6 bases). The CDR3 extends over 14 amino acids. Trimming removed 5 bases at V and 6 bases at J, with 13 bases between. The germline V gene has CDR1 SGHTA and CDR2 FQGTGA. The CDR3 DNA follows: TGTGCCAGCAGCCCTCGACTAGAGTCCGGGGAGCTGTTTTTT. Translated, it gives CASSPRLESGELFF. The full variable domain, its missing parts supplied by reference TRBV7-3 and TRBJ2-2, is GAGVSQTPSNKVTEKGKYVELRCDPISGHTALYWYRQSLGQGPEFLIYFQGTGAADDSGLPNDRFFAVRPEGSVSTLKIQRTERGDSAVYLCASSPRLESGELFFGEGSRLTVL.

The chain combines TRBV10-3 with TRBJ1-2, with 8 bases matching TRBD1. The junction had 6 bases not matched to a gene; V was cut back by 6 bases and J by 9 bases. Germline CDR1 is ENHRY and CDR2 is SYGVKD. The CDR3 covers 12 residues. CDR3 sequence (DNA): TGTGCCATCAGCGGACAGGGTATAAGCTACACCTTC. It yields the protein CAISGQGISYTF.

This clone was picked up one time. V and J are TRBV7-9 and TRBJ1-3; TRBD1 might be the D (5 bases). The CDR3 runs 16 residues. V lost 1 base, J lost 2 bases, and 12 bases lay in between. Germline CDR1 and CDR2: SEHNR and FQNEAQ (reference sequence). The CDR3 protein is CASSLVQGGPGNTIYF. In DNA, the CDR3 is TGTGCCAGCAGCTTAGTCCAGGGTGGACCTGGAAACACCATATATTTT.

The chain couples TRBV19 to TRBJ2-3; the match to TRBD2 covers 9 bases. CDR3 length equals 14 residues. Germline V gene data show CDR1 as LNHDA and CDR2 as SQIVND (reference sequence). Germline trimming cut 2 bases from V and 6 bases from J; bases unmatched to any gene: 3. CDR3 sequence (DNA): TGTGCCAGTAGTATACTAGCGGGGAAGGATACGCAGTATTTT. Amino acids: CASSILAGKDTQYF.

The V gene is TRBV3-1 (or the pseudogene TRBV3-2), the J gene TRBJ1-2, with 9 bases that match TRBD1. Germline V gene sequence: CDR1 LGHDT, CDR2 YNNKEL (reference sequence). The CDR3 is 14 amino acids. Trimming cost V 5 bases and J 4 bases; bases outside gene matches: 5. The CDR3 loop reads CASSDRDRVYGYTF. The CDR3 nucleotides are TGTGCCAGCAGCGACCGGGACAGGGTCTATGGCTACACCTTC.

This sequence joins TRBV9 and TRBJ2-5, with 9 bases fitting TRBD2. In germline, CDR1 is SGDLS, CDR2 YYNGEE. J lost 5 bases, V lost 1 base, and 0 bases had no gene match. The CDR3 is made up of 13 amino acids. This CDR3 reads CASSVTSGETQYF. CDR3 bases: TGTGCCAGCAGCGTAACTAGCGGGGAGACCCAGTACTTC.

This clone was picked up one time. The chain combines TRBV27 with TRBJ2-3; maybe TRBD2 (7 bases). The CDR3 is 14 amino acids. The ends were cut back, 5 bases at V and 4 bases at J, with 13 bases in the middle. Germline CDR1 is MNHEY and CDR2 is SMNVEV (reference sequence). CDR3 DNA: TGTGCCAGCAGTACCGGGGGGCTTCCAGATACGCAGTATTTT. Translating it yields CASSTGGLPDTQYF.

The genes are TRBV4-2 and TRBJ1-3; 10 bases are a match to TRBD1. The V segment lost 1 base and the J segment 4 bases; nucleotides outside the gene matches: 19. Germline CDR1 is LGHNA and CDR2 is YNFKEQ. This CDR3 has 21 residues. This CDR3 reads CASSQVTVPGQGTTGGNTIYF. The DNA for the CDR3 is TGTGCCAGCAGCCAAGTCACAGTCCCGGGACAGGGGACAACTGGAGGAAACACCATATATTTT.

The chain recombines TRBV6-5 with TRBJ1-1; maybe TRBD1 (6 bases). The CDR3 contains 13 residues. The germline V gene has CDR1 MNHEY and CDR2 SVGAGI. V dropped 6 bases and J dropped 5 bases, with 13 bases sitting between them. The CDR3 DNA follows: TGTGCCAGCAGCCAGAGGGGGGGGACTGAAGCTTTCTTT. Residues: CASSQRGGTEAFF.

The chain carries TRBV11-2 and TRBJ1-5; D gene uncertain. The CDR3 has 14 residues. Germline lookup yields CDR1 SGHAT and CDR2 FQNNGV. Trimming cost V 5 bases and J 4 bases, with 12 bases left between them. DNA of the CDR3: TGTGCCAGCAGCCGAATCCAGGCGAATCAGCCCCAGCATTTT. Its translation: CASSRIQANQPQHF.

The chain is built from TRBV30 and TRBJ1-1, with D possibly TRBD1 on 5 matching bases. The V gene's germline CDR1 is GTSNPN and CDR2 SVGIG (reference sequence). V lost 4 bases to trimming and J lost 4 bases, with 10 bases between them. This CDR3 has 12 amino acids. The CDR3 protein is CAWKRGVTEAFF. The CDR3, as DNA: TGTGCCTGGAAGCGGGGGGTCACTGAAGCTTTCTTT.

Of note for this clone: Other DNA sequences in the sample encode the same CDR3. The chain employs TRBV5-1 and TRBJ1-3, with D uncertain. The germline V gene encodes CDR1 SGHRS and CDR2 YFSETQ. V was trimmed by 0 bases and J by 4 bases, leaving 8 bases between them. The CDR3 contains 14 residues. The CDR3 here is CASSLAGYGNTIYF. The CDR3 bases are TGCGCCAGCAGCTTGGCAGGTTACGGAAACACCATATATTTT.

The rearrangement joins TRBV4-3 to TRBJ2-2; D is ambiguous. CDR1 and CDR2 (germline): LGHNA, YSLEER. The CDR3 runs 14 residues. V dropped 3 bases and J dropped 4 bases, with 9 bases sitting between them. The CDR3 loop reads CASSHLPGTGELFF. The DNA for the CDR3 is TGCGCCAGCAGCCACCTCCCCGGCACCGGGGAGCTGTTTTTT.

The sample holds one count of this clone. Other DNA sequences within the sample encode an identical CDR3. The chain joins TRBV18 to TRBJ1-1; TRBD1 is a possible D gene (6 bases). The germline V gene encodes CDR1 KGHSH and CDR2 LQKENI. There are 14 residues in the CDR3. Trimming stripped 2 bases from V and 2 bases from J, with 9 bases between. The CDR3, as DNA: TGTGCCAGCTCACCAGGACAGCTAAACACTGAAGCTTTCTTT. Translation gives CASSPGQLNTEAFF.

The J gene is TRBJ1-5, the V gene TRBV19, with D possibly being TRBD1 (6 bases). Between the trimmed V and J ends, which lost 5 bases and 5 bases, there was a span of 16 bases. CDR3 length equals 15 residues. The V gene's germline CDR1 is LNHDA and CDR2 SQIVND (reference sequence). CDR3 sequence: CASSLRDTQYQPQHF. The CDR3 bases are TGTGCCAGTAGTCTACGGGACACACAGTATCAGCCCCAGCATTTT. The whole variable domain, remainder taken from reference TRBV19 and TRBJ1-5, is DGGITQSPKYLFRKEGQNVTLSCEQNLNHDAMYWYRQDPGQGLRLIYYSQIVNDFQKGDIAEGYSVSREKKESFPLTVTSAQKNPTAFYLCASSLRDTQYQPQHFGDGTRLSIL.

The chain is built from TRBV7-9 and TRBJ1-4, with TRBD1 matching over 7 bases. This CDR3 region has 15 residues. Unmatched junction bases numbered 6, after V lost 5 bases and J lost 3 bases. CDR1 SEHNR and CDR2 FQNEAQ come from the germline V gene (reference sequence). The CDR3 reads CASSNRGGSNEKLFF. The CDR3 DNA sequence: TGTGCCAGCAGCAACAGGGGCGGATCTAATGAAAAACTGTTTTTT.

This clone has just a few counts. The chain has TRBV5-1 and TRBJ2-7, with a tentative D call TRBD2 (6 bases). Germline values: CDR1 SGHRS, CDR2 YFSETQ. Trimming cost V 4 bases and J 4 bases, with 12 bases left between them. CDR3 length: 13 amino acids. CDR3 DNA: TGCGCCAGCAGCCCCTTCGGAGGGTACGAGCAGTACTTC. It specifies CASSPFGGYEQYF.

The rearrangement joins TRBV7-9 to TRBJ1-2, with 9 bases that match TRBD1. The junction had 6 bases not matched to a gene; V was cut back by 5 bases and J by 2 bases. The germline V gene has CDR1 SEHNR and CDR2 FQNEAQ (reference sequence). The CDR3 extends over 15 amino acids. The CDR3, as DNA: TGTGCCAGCAGCGTACAGGGGGCTTTCAACTATGGCTACACCTTC. Translated: CASSVQGAFNYGYTF.

This chain links TRBV10-2 with TRBJ2-1; 12 positions match TRBD2. The germline CDR1 and CDR2 sequences are WSHSY and SAAADI. V lost 6 bases to trimming and J lost 9 bases; unmatched junction nucleotides: 6. This CDR3 is 14 amino acids long. The CDR3 DNA sequence: TGCGCCAGCAGACTAGCGGGGGGCCCGGGTGAGCAGTTCTTC. Its protein is CASRLAGGPGEQFF.